This T cell receptor (beta chain) was captured by sequencing in a study of OX40 agonist ivuxolimab in advanced cancers. Study-wide context: The costimulatory receptor OX40 (CD134) was targeted by ivuxolimab, a fully human IgG2 agonistic monoclonal antibody. Intravenous ivuxolimab was administered to patients every 2 weeks at six dose levels: 0.01, 0.1, 0.3, 1.5, 3 and 10 mg/kg. Of the roughly 51 patients in dose escalation, some 20 had hepatocellular carcinoma, roughly 15 had melanoma, 9 had renal cell carcinoma and 9 had head and neck cancer. In the dose-escalation cohort, 82.7% of patients were male, and the mean age was approximately 60 years, with a range of about 20 to 79. Prior anti-PD-1, anti-PD-L1 or anti-CTLA-4 therapy was permitted, and 40% of dose-escalation patients had received checkpoint inhibitors. Partial responses were achieved by three dose-escalation patients, of whom one had hepatocellular carcinoma and two had cutaneous melanoma. The purpose of peripheral TCRbeta sequencing was to test whether ivuxolimab changed TCR sequence diversity and led to clonal T-cell expansion. The paper describes the monotherapy dose-escalation part (N of about 50 patients) of the phase I trial of ivuxolimab.

In the case of this clone: Its specific antigen is unknown. Nothing much larger sits one base from this clone, and base qualities are not available.

Looking up the germline V gene (reference sequence) yields CDR1 LNHDA and CDR2 SQIVND. V is trimmed back by 3 bases and J by 5 bases, and the junction contains 7 bases that no gene match accounts for. The CDR3 holds 14 amino acids from the cysteine to the phenylalanine. The DNA shown is the 42-base CDR3, in frame from base 1. Patients with autoimmune disease history or receiving systemic immunosuppression were excluded from the trial. Peripheral blood for TCR sequencing was drawn from every dose cohort at baseline, at cycle 4 day 1 and at cycle 7 day 1. Samples came from an open-label, multicenter, first-in-human phase I dose-escalation trial of ivuxolimab. The trial enrolled adults with locally advanced or metastatic head and neck squamous cell, hepatocellular, melanoma or renal cell carcinoma. Before TCR sequencing, CD4+ T cells and CD8+ T cells from peripheral blood were sorted into separate populations.

Genomic DNA was extracted from sorted cells for sequencing of the TCRbeta CDR3 region. The immunoSEQ Assay was used to sequence the TCRbeta CDR3 regions. Drawn from immuneACCESS, this table holds only the in-frame rearrangements with V and J called that TCRdb kept. Clones are partly lost; checked studies trace under half to an unresolved V gene and leave the rest unexplained. Recorded for this sample are about 43,000 clones; 75% to 90% of them occurred a single time. Around 30% of the sample comes from the top ten. Beyond this particular receptor, the publication reports: Low levels of normalized T-cell clonal expansion were also seen in some patients who did not respond. Antigen specificity was not determined for the clonally expanded peripheral T cells. At doses of 0.1 to 3.0 mg/kg, clonal expansion of both CD4+ and CD8+ T cells in blood was seen between baseline and week 6. In the 0.1-3.0 mg/kg groups, partial responders had among the lowest normalized peripheral clonal expansion, particularly in CD8+ T cells. After ivuxolimab, more expanded clones were found on average in CD8+ T cells than in CD4+ T cells.

The chain uses TRBV19 and TRBJ2-7, and TRBD1 aligns with 7 junction nucleotides. The sequence was collected from an adult with an advanced solid tumor such as melanoma, head and neck, liver or kidney cancer. Source: CD4+ or CD8+ T cells sorted from blood, taken in a trial of the OX40 agonist ivuxolimab. The nucleotide sequence is given as TGTGCCAGTAGTATTGGGCAGGGGGACAACGAGCAGTACTTC. The translation is CASSIGQGDNEQYF.